This note documents a single T cell receptor (beta chain) sequence. The antigen is unknown. At one boundary the junction diverges from the germline segment, which might be a read error. There are 13 residues in the CDR3. CDR1 and CDR2 from the germline V gene are LNHDA and SQIVND (reference sequence). Here immunoSEQ multiplex PCR was the method, and the copy in TCRdb shows in-frame clones only, minus some. There are fewer than 25,000 clones in the sample; 92% occur only once, and 13% to 15% lies in the top ten. The data are from a study of T cells in localized non-small cell lung cancer. Findings and caveats of the study: Longer overall survival was linked to higher blood T cell density.

The sequence derives from a man between 40 and 75 years old with stage III squamous cell lung carcinoma. This chain links TRBV19 with TRBJ1-1; D is ambiguous. The specimen comprised peripheral blood, sampled before any cancer treatment. The CDR3 coding sequence is TGTGCCAGTATCCATCCCTTGGGCACTGGAGCTTTCTTT. It encodes CASIHPLGTGAFF.